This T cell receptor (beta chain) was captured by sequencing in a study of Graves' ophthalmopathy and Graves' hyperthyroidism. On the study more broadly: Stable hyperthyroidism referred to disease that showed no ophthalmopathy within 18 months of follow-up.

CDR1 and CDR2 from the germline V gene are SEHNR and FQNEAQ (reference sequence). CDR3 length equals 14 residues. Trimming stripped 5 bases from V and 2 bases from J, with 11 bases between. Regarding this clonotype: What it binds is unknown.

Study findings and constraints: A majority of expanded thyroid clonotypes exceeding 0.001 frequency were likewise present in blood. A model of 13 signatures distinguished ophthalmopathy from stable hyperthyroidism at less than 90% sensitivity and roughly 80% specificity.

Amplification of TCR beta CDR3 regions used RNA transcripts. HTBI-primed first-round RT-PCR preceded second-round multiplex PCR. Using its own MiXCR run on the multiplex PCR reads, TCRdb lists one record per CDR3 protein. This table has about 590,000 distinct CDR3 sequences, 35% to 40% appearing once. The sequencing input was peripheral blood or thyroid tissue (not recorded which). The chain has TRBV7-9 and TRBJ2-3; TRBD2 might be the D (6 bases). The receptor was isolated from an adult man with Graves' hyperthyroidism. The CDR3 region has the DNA TGTGCCAGCAGCGCCGGGAGTTACACAGATACGCAGTATTTT. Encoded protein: CASSAGSYTDTQYF.